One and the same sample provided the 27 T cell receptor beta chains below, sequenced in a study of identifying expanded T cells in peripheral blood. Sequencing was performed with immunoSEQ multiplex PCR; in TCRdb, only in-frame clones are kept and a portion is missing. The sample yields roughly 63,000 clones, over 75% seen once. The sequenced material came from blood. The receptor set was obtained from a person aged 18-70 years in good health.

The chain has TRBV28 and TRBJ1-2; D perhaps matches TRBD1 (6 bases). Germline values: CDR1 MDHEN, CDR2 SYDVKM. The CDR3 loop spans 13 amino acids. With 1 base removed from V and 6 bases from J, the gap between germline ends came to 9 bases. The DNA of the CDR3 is TGTGCCAGCAGTTTATTAGGGGGGAATGGCTACACCTTC. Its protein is CASSLLGGNGYTF.

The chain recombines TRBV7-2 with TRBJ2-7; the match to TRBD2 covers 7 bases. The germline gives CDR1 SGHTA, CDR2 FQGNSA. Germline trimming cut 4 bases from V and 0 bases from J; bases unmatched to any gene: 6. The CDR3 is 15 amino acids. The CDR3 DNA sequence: TGTGCCAGCAGCTCTACTAGCGCCCTCTCCTACGAGCAGTACTTC. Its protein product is CASSSTSALSYEQYF.

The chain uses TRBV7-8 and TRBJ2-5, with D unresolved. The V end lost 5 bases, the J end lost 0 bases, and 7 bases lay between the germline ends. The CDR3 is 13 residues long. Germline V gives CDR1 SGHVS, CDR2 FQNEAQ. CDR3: CASSPTDQETQYF. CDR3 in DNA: TGTGCCAGCAGCCCAACAGACCAAGAGACCCAGTACTTC.

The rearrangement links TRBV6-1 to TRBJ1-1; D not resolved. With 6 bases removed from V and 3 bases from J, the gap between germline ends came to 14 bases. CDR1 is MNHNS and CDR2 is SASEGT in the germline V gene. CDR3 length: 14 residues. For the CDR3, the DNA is TGTGCCAGCAGACCAAACCTAGGAGACACTGAAGCTTTCTTT. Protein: CASRPNLGDTEAFF.

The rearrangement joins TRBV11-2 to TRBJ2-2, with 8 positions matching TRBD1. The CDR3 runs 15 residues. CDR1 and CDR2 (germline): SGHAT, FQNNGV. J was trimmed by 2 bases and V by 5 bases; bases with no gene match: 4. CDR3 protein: CASSRTGPNTGELFF. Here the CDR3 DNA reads TGTGCCAGCAGCCGGACAGGGCCCAACACCGGGGAGCTGTTTTTT.

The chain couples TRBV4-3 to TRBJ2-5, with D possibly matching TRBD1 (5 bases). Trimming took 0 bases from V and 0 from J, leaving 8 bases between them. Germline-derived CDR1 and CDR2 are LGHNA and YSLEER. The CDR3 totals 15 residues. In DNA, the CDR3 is TGCGCCAGCAGCCAAGAAAACAGGTACCAAGAGACCCAGTACTTC. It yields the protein CASSQENRYQETQYF.

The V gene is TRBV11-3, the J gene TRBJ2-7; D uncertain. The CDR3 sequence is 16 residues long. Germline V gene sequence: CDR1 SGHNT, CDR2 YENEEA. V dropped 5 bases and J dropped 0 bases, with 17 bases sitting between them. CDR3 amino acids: CASSPPAQRSSYEQYF. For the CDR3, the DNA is TGTGCCAGCAGCCCGCCGGCACAGAGGAGCTCCTACGAGCAGTACTTC.

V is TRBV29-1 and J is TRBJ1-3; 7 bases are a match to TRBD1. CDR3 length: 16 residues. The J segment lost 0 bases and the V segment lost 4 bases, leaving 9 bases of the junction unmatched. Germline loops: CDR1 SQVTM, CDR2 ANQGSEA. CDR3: CSVVSDRPVSGNTIYF. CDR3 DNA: TGCAGCGTTGTATCGGACAGGCCCGTCTCTGGAAACACCATATATTTT. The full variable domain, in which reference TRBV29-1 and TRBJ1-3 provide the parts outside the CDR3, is SAVISQKPSRDICQRGTSLTIQCQVDSQVTMMFWYRQQPGQSLTLIATANQGSEATYESGFVIDKFPISRPNLTFSTLTVSNMSPEDSSIYLCSVVSDRPVSGNTIYFGEGSWLTVV.

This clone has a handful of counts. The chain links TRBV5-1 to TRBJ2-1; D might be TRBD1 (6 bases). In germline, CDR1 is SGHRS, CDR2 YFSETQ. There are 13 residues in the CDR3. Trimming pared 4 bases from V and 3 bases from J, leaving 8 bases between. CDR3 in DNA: TGCGCCAGCAGCCTGACAGGCTACAATGAGCAGTTCTTC. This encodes CASSLTGYNEQFF.

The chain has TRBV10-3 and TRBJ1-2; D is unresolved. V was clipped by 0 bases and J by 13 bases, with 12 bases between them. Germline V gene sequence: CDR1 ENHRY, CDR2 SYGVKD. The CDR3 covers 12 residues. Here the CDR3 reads CAISESEARGTF. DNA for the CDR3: TGTGCCATCAGTGAGTCGGAGGCCCGTGGCACCTTC.

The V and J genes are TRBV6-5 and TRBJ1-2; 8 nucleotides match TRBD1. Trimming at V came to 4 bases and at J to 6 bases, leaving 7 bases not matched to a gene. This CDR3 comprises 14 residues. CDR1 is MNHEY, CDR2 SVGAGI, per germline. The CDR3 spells CASSSGQGLDGYTF. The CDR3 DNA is TGTGCCAGCAGTTCCGGACAGGGTTTAGATGGCTACACCTTC.

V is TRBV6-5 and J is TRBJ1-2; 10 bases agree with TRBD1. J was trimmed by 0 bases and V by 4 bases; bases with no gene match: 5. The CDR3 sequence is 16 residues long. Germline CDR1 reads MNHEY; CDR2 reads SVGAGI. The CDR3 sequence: CASSWGTGESNYGYTF. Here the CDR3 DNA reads TGTGCCAGCAGTTGGGGGACAGGGGAATCTAACTATGGCTACACCTTC.

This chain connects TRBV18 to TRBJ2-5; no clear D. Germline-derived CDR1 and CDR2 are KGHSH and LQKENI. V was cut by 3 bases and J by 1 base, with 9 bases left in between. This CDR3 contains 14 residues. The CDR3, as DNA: TGTGCCAGCTCACCCGGATCTAGCCAAGAGACCCAGTACTTC. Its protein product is CASSPGSSQETQYF.

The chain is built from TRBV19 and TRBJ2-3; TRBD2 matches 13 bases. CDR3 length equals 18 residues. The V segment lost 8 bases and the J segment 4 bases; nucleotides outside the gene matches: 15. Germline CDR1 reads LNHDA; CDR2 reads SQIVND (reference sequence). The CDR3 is CASGSVKLAGGGADTQYF. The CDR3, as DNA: TGTGCCAGTGGATCTGTAAAACTAGCGGGAGGGGGCGCAGATACGCAGTATTTT.

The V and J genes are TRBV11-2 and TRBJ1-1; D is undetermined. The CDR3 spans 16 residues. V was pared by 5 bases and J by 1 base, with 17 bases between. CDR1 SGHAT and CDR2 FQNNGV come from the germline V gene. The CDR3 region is CASSPTVVVWNTEAFF. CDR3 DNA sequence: TGTGCCAGCAGCCCTACGGTGGTGGTCTGGAACACTGAAGCTTTCTTT.

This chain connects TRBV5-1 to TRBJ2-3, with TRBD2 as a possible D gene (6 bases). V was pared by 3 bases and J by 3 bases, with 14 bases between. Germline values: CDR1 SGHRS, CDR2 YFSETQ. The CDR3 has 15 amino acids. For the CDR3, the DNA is TGCGCCAGCAGCTGGGGGACTCGAGGGACAGATACGCAGTATTTT. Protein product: CASSWGTRGTDTQYF.

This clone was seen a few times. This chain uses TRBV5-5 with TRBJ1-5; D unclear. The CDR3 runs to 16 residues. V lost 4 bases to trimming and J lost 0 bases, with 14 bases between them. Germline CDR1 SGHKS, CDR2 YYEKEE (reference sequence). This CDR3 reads CASSPAGFSSNQPQHF. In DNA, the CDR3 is TGTGCCAGCAGCCCGGCGGGGTTTAGTAGCAATCAGCCCCAGCATTTT.

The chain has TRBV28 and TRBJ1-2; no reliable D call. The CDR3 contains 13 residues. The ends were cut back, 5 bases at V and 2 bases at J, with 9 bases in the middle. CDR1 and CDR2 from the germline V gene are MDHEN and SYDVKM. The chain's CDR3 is CASSPTRNYGYTF. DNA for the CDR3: TGTGCCAGCAGTCCAACGAGAAACTATGGCTACACCTTC.

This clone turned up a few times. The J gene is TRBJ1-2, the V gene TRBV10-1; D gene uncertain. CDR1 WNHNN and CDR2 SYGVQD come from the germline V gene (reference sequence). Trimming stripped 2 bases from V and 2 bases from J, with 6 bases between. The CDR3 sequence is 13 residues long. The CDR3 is CASSEKLNYGYTF. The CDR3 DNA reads TGCGCCAGCAGTGAGAAGTTGAACTATGGCTACACCTTC.

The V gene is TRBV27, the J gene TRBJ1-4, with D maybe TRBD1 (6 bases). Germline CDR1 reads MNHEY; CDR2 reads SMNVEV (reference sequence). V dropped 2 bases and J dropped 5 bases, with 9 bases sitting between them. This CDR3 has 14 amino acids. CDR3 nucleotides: TGTGCCAGCAGTTTACGGGGGCTGAATGAAAAACTGTTTTTT. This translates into CASSLRGLNEKLFF.

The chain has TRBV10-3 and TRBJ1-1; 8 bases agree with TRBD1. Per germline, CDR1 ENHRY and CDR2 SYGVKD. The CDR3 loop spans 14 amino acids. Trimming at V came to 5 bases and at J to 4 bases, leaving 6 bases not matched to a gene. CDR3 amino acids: CAISRTGSSTEAFF. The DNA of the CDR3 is TGTGCCATCAGTAGGACAGGGTCGAGCACTGAAGCTTTCTTT.

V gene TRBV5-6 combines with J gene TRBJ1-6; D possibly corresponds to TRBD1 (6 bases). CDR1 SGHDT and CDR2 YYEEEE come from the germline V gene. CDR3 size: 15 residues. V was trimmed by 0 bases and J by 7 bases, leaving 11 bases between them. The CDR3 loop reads CASSLVQGINSPLHF. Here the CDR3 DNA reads TGTGCCAGCAGCTTGGTCCAGGGGATAAATTCACCCCTCCACTTT.

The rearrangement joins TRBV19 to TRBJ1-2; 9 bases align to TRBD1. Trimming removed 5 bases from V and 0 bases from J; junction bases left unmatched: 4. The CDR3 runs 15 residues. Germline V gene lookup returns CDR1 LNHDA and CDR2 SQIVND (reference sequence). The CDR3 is CASSPRTGANYGYTF. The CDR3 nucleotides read TGTGCCAGTAGTCCAAGGACAGGGGCTAACTATGGCTACACCTTC. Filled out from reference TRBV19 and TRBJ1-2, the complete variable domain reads DGGITQSPKYLFRKEGQNVTLSCEQNLNHDAMYWYRQDPGQGLRLIYYSQIVNDFQKGDIAEGYSVSREKKESFPLTVTSAQKNPTAFYLCASSPRTGANYGYTFGSGTRLTVV.

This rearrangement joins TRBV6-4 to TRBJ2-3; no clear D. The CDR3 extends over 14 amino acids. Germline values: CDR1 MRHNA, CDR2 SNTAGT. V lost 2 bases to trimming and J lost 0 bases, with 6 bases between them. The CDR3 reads CASSDVQSTDTQYF. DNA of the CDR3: TGTGCCAGCAGTGACGTCCAGAGCACAGATACGCAGTATTTT.

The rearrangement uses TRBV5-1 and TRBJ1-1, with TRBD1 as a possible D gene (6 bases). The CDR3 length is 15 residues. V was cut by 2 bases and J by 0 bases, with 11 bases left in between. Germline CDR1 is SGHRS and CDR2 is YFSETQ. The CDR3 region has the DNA TGCGCCAGCAGCTTACCAGGGGCCATGAACACTGAAGCTTTCTTT. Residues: CASSLPGAMNTEAFF.

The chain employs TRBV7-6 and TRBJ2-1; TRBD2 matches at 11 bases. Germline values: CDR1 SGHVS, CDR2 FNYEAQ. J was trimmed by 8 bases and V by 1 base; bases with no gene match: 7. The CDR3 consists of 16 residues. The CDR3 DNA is TGTGCCAGCAGCTTAGGAGGTAGCGGGGGGGCGTATGAGCAGTTCTTC. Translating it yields CASSLGGSGGAYEQFF.

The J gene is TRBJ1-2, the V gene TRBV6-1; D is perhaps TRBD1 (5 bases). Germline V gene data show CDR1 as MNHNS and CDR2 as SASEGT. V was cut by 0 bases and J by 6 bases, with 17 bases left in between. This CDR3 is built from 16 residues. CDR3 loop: CASSEALAGNRHGYTF. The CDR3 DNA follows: TGTGCCAGCAGTGAAGCTTTAGCAGGGAATAGACATGGCTACACCTTC.